Sequencing of this T cell receptor beta chain was carried out in a study of T cell responses to AZD1222 COVID-19 vaccine. Overall study findings and caveats: Close to half of all spike-specific TCRs reportedly target regions of the variants that are unmutated. Seropositivity was recorded at baseline in only five to seven AZD1222 recipients.

The repertoire was sequenced with immunoSEQ multiplex PCR; TCRdb's copy has only in-frame clones and lacks some. The sample has fewer than 200,000 clones, approximately 94% seen once. Looked up from germline, CDR1 is SEHNR and CDR2 is FQNEAQ (reference sequence). The CDR3 sequence is 13 residues long. Trimming removed 1 base from V and 2 bases from J, with 5 bases in between. As to this clone: What it recognizes is unknown.

This material consisted of peripheral blood, taken 28 days after the second AZD1222 dose. The sequence was collected from an adult who received the AZD1222 COVID-19 vaccine. The chain couples TRBV7-9 to TRBJ1-1; no clear D gene. The CDR3, as DNA: TGTGCCAGCAGCTTAGGCTTTAACACTGAAGCTTTCTTT. This sequence encodes CASSLGFNTEAFF.